This paragraph covers one TCR beta chain sequence. Using immunoSEQ multiplex PCR, the repertoire was profiled, and TCRdb retains in-frame clones only, with some absent. The sample lists about 220,000 clones; about 86% were seen once. This record comes from a study of blood T cell repertoires in COVID-19. Cohorts were based on clinical histories the participants reported. V gave up 6 bases and J gave up 4 bases, with 11 bases separating them. Germline values: CDR1 SGHDT, CDR2 YYEEEE. CDR3 size: 12 residues. This sequence joins TRBV5-6 and TRBJ2-7; D possibly corresponds to TRBD2 (5 bases). Sequencing was performed on PBMCs or T cells enriched from blood (not recorded which). The sequence was collected from a woman aged 45-59 years with acute COVID-19. The CDR3 sequence is CASTWGEYEQYF. The CDR3 DNA reads TGTGCCAGCACCTGGGGAGAGTACGAGCAGTACTTC.